The 3 T cell receptor beta chains reported below all come from one sample, sequenced in a study of regulatory and conventional T cells in RAG deficiency. Clones were read by immunoSEQ multiplex PCR, and TCRdb kept only the in-frame ones, dropping some. The sample has 25,000 to 30,000 clones, 90% to 95% seen once; the top ten hold under 0.2%. Blood CD4+ CD25-low CD127-high conventional T cells supplied the genomic DNA template. These data are also associated with another study on regulatory T cells. That publication notes: The primer mix had 52 TRBV and 13 TRBJ primers.

Sequenced material: CD25- CD4+ T cells sorted from blood. Source of these receptors: a human donor in good health.

This clone was seen only once. The rearrangement uses TRBV6-5 and TRBJ1-1; 9 nucleotides align to TRBD1. The V gene end was trimmed by 6 bases and the J gene end by 4 bases; junction bases not matched to a gene: 6. The CDR3 covers 14 residues. The germline V gene encodes CDR1 MNHEY and CDR2 SVGAGI. The CDR3 region has the DNA TGTGCCAGCAGAAGACAGGGGGTGGGCACTGAAGCTTTCTTT. Translated: CASRRQGVGTEAFF.

The chain couples TRBV19 to TRBJ2-7; 8 bases align to TRBD1. Germline CDR1 is LNHDA and CDR2 is SQIVND (reference sequence). The CDR3 extends over 15 amino acids. With V trimmed by 4 bases and J by 0 bases, 5 bases remained unmatched. The CDR3 sequence is CASSRDRISSYEQYF. The CDR3 coding sequence is TGTGCCAGTAGTAGGGACAGGATAAGCTCCTACGAGCAGTACTTC.

This chain connects TRBV18 to TRBJ2-1, with 7 bases lining up with TRBD1. In germline, CDR1 is KGHSH, CDR2 LQKENI. CDR3 length: 15 residues. With 6 bases clipped from V and 5 bases from J, the junction kept 10 bases outside the gene matches. In DNA, the CDR3 is TGTGCCAGCTCCATCAGGCAGGGGGAGAACAATGAGCAGTTCTTC. Amino acids: CASSIRQGENNEQFF.